This entry lists 21 T cell receptor beta chains sequenced from one sample in a study of blood T cell repertoires in COVID-19. Clones were sequenced by immunoSEQ multiplex PCR, and TCRdb holds only the in-frame ones, with some missing. The sample holds about 320,000 clones, around 90% seen once. Source material: PBMCs or T cells enriched from blood (not recorded which). The receptors come from a man in his 60s who had recovered from COVID-19.

This chain connects TRBV18 to TRBJ1-6; 10 bases are a match to TRBD1. The CDR3 is 15 amino acids. The V and J ends lost 4 bases and 7 bases, in that order; junction bases with no gene match: 4. Germline CDR1 reads KGHSH; CDR2 reads LQKENI. The CDR3 loop reads CASSRQTGGNSPLHF. The CDR3 nucleotides are TGTGCCAGCTCACGCCAGACAGGGGGCAATTCACCCCTCCACTTT.

The chain combines TRBV4-2 with TRBJ2-2; 7 nucleotides match TRBD1. This CDR3 has 17 residues. J lost 0 bases, V lost 3 bases, and 7 bases had no gene match. CDR1 is LGHNA, CDR2 YNFKEQ, per germline. The DNA of the CDR3 is TGTGCCAGCAGCCATGAACCGGGACAGACGAACACCGGGGAGCTGTTTTTT. Encoded protein: CASSHEPGQTNTGELFF.

Comments on this clone: A read error may account for a junction end that differs from germline. The rearrangement links TRBV19 to TRBJ2-7; 7 bases fit TRBD1. Germline V gene lookup returns CDR1 LNHDA and CDR2 SQIVND (reference sequence). This CDR3 has 12 amino acids. The CDR3 bases are TGTGCCAGTAGTATAGGGACAGGCGTTTTAAACTTC. Amino acids: CASSIGTGVLNF.

The chain is built from TRBV28 and TRBJ1-3; D perhaps matches TRBD1 (5 bases). The germline V and J ends were trimmed by 6 bases and 4 bases, with 10 bases remaining between them. Germline loops: CDR1 MDHEN, CDR2 SYDVKM. There are 13 residues in the CDR3. DNA of the CDR3: TGTGCCAGCAGACCCTCAGGGGGAAACACCATATATTTT. It encodes CASRPSGGNTIYF.

This chain joins TRBV7-2 and TRBJ1-4; D is uncertain. Per the germline V gene, CDR1 is SGHTA and CDR2 is FQGNSA. This CDR3 is 16 amino acids long. The ends were cut back, 1 base at V and 0 bases at J, with 9 bases in the middle. CDR3 residues: CASSLEWAATNEKLFF. The CDR3, as DNA: TGTGCCAGCAGCTTAGAGTGGGCCGCAACTAATGAAAAACTGTTTTTT. The complete variable domain, with remaining parts taken from reference TRBV7-2 and TRBJ1-4, reads GAGVSQSPSNKVTEKGKDVELRCDPISGHTALYWYRQSLGQGLEFLIYFQGNSAPDKSGLPSDRFSAERTGGSVSTLTIQRTQQEDSAVYLCASSLEWAATNEKLFFGSGTQLSVL.

The chain links TRBV11-3 to TRBJ2-5; 7 nucleotides match TRBD2. CDR3 length equals 17 residues. The germline V gene has CDR1 SGHNT and CDR2 YENEEA. V shed 5 bases and J 4 bases; nucleotides not matched to a gene: 16. In nucleotides, the CDR3 is TGTGCCAGCAGCCCCGGGATTGCGGGAGTGGGTCTAGAGACCCAGTACTTC. It yields the protein CASSPGIAGVGLETQYF.

The chain uses TRBV2 and TRBJ2-7; TRBD2 agrees at 7 bases. The CDR3 covers 14 residues. Germline assignment: CDR1 SNHLY and CDR2 FYNNEI. V shed 4 bases and J 0 bases; nucleotides not matched to a gene: 3. The CDR3 DNA is TGTGCCAGCAGTGCCTCGGGGGGCTCCTACGAGCAGTACTTC. It codes for CASSASGGSYEQYF. Complete variable domain (other parts from reference TRBV2 and TRBJ2-7): EPEVTQTPSHQVTQMGQEVILRCVPISNHLYFYWYRQILGQKVEFLVSFYNNEISEKSEIFDDQFSVERPDGSNFTLKIRSTKLEDSAMYFCASSASGGSYEQYFGPGTRLTVT.

V gene TRBV11-2 combines with J gene TRBJ2-5; D unresolved. V was shortened by 1 base and J by 4 bases, with 4 bases between the two germline ends. From germline, CDR1 is SGHAT and CDR2 FQNNGV. The CDR3 sequence is 12 residues long. The CDR3 nucleotides read TGTGCCAGCAGCTTAGCGGGAGAGACCCAGTACTTC. Residues: CASSLAGETQYF. Full variable domain (outside the CDR3, taken from reference TRBV11-2 and TRBJ2-5): EAGVAQSPRYKIIEKRQSVAFWCNPISGHATLYWYQQILGQGPKLLIQFQNNGVVDDSQLPKDRFSAERLKGVDSTLKIQPAKLEDSAVYLCASSLAGETQYFGPGTRLLVL.

This clone was counted a single time. The CDR3 spells CASSPVGRAGGNTIYF. The DNA for the CDR3 is TGTGCCAGCAGCCCGGTCGGCCGAGCAGGTGGAAACACCATATATTTT. The chain links TRBV28 to TRBJ1-3; D is unclear. The CDR3 runs to 16 residues. V lost 6 bases, J lost 3 bases, and 18 bases lay in between. Germline lookup yields CDR1 MDHEN and CDR2 SYDVKM. The variable domain in full, with the rest retrieved from reference TRBV28 and TRBJ1-3, is DVKVTQSSRYLVKRTGEKVFLECVQDMDHENMFWYRQDPGLGLRLIYFSYDVKMKEKGDIPEGYSVSREKKERFSLILESASTNQTSMYLCASSPVGRAGGNTIYFGEGSWLTVV.

This chain joins TRBV7-2 and TRBJ2-7; TRBD2 matches at 8 bases. Looked up from germline, CDR1 is SGHTA and CDR2 is FQGNSA. V was clipped by 0 bases and J by 2 bases; unmatched bases: 9. The CDR3 extends over 17 amino acids. The CDR3 bases are TGTGCCAGCAGCTTAGCCGGGTTTAGCGGGACTACCTACGAGCAGTACTTC. The encoded protein is CASSLAGFSGTTYEQYF. Combining the CDR3 with reference TRBV7-2 and TRBJ2-7 gives the whole variable domain GAGVSQSPSNKVTEKGKDVELRCDPISGHTALYWYRQSLGQGLEFLIYFQGNSAPDKSGLPSDRFSAERTGGSVSTLTIQRTQQEDSAVYLCASSLAGFSGTTYEQYFGPGTRLTVT.

J is TRBJ1-5 and V is TRBV7-9; possible D gene TRBD1, 5 bases. CDR3 length: 15 residues. Trimming took 7 bases from V and 4 from J, leaving 17 bases between them. Per germline, CDR1 SEHNR and CDR2 FQNEAQ (reference sequence). DNA for the CDR3: TGTGCCAGCACTCACCCCGACAGTCGTAATCAGCCCCAGCATTTT. Its protein product is CASTHPDSRNQPQHF. The full variable domain, rest sourced from reference TRBV7-9 and TRBJ1-5, is DTGVSQNPRHKITKRGQNVTFRCDPISEHNRLYWYRQTLGQGPEFLTYFQNEAQLEKSRLLSDRFSAERPKGSFSTLEIQRTEQGDSAMYLCASTHPDSRNQPQHFGDGTRLSIL.

The chain combines TRBV6-5 with TRBJ2-2, with D possibly TRBD1 on 6 matching bases. CDR3 length: 14 residues. Trimming stripped 2 bases from V and 8 bases from J, with 12 bases between. The germline gives CDR1 MNHEY, CDR2 SVGAGI. The CDR3 DNA reads as TGTGCCAGCAGTTACGGAACAGGGATGGGGGAGCTGTTTTTT. It yields the protein CASSYGTGMGELFF.

The chain is built from TRBV5-1 and TRBJ1-1; 9 bases match TRBD1. Germline V gene sequence: CDR1 SGHRS, CDR2 YFSETQ. J gave up 6 bases and V 1 base, and 1 base lay outside the gene matches. The CDR3 runs 13 residues. The CDR3 region is CASSLNRGPEAFF. The DNA for the CDR3 is TGCGCCAGCAGCTTGAACAGGGGGCCTGAAGCTTTCTTT.

V is TRBV19 and J is TRBJ1-3; D unresolved. CDR1 is LNHDA and CDR2 is SQIVND in the germline V gene (reference sequence). This CDR3 region has 13 residues. Trimming stripped 7 bases from V and 0 bases from J, with 7 bases between. The CDR3 DNA follows: TGTGCCAGTACGCGTTACTCTGGAAACACCATATATTTT. This sequence encodes CASTRYSGNTIYF.

The rearrangement joins TRBV21-1 to TRBJ2-1; TRBD2, as called in the table, went unchecked against the DNA. TRBV21-1 is annotated as a pseudogene. The CDR3 runs to 17 residues. Here the CDR3 reads CASSRGLAGGHYNEQFF. The CDR3 DNA reads as TGTGCCAGCAGCAGGGGACTAGCGGGAGGACACTACAATGAGCAGTTCTTC.

The J gene is TRBJ2-2, the V gene TRBV19; 10 positions match TRBD1. CDR1 and CDR2 (germline): LNHDA, SQIVND (reference sequence). The CDR3 totals 16 residues. V was pared by 3 bases and J by 2 bases, with 3 bases of the junction left unmatched. The CDR3 is CASSIGDRGNTGELFF. The CDR3 coding sequence is TGTGCCAGTAGTATTGGGGACAGGGGTAACACCGGGGAGCTGTTTTTT.

The V gene is TRBV5-1, the J gene TRBJ1-5; TRBD1 agrees at 8 bases. This CDR3 comprises 13 residues. Germline loops: CDR1 SGHRS, CDR2 YFSETQ. The V segment lost 5 bases and the J segment 5 bases; nucleotides outside the gene matches: 3. CDR3 sequence: CASRDRVDQPQHF. The CDR3 coding sequence is TGCGCCAGCAGGGACAGGGTCGATCAGCCCCAGCATTTT.

This sequence joins TRBV30 and TRBJ1-3; D is unresolved. V shed 1 base and J shed 4 bases, with 8 bases lying between them. The length of the CDR3 is 13 residues. The V gene's germline CDR1 is GTSNPN and CDR2 SVGIG (reference sequence). CDR3 DNA: TGTGCCTGGAGTGCTCAGGCCGGAAACACCATATATTTT. Translating it yields CAWSAQAGNTIYF.

The chain employs TRBV9 and TRBJ2-7; perhaps TRBD2 as D (5 bases). The CDR3 sequence is 14 residues long. Germline CDR1 reads SGDLS; CDR2 reads YYNGEE. The ends were cut back, 3 bases at V and 2 bases at J, with 12 bases in the middle. This chain's CDR3 is CASSGLDGTYEQYF. The DNA of the CDR3 is TGTGCCAGCAGCGGTCTGGACGGGACCTACGAGCAGTACTTC.

On this clone: The junction shows a germline mismatch at one end, possibly a read error. The gene calls are TRBV6-1 and TRBJ2-1; TRBD2 might be the D (6 bases). The CDR3 totals 20 residues. Germline V gene data show CDR1 as MNHNS and CDR2 as SASEGT. The CDR3 region is CASSEGALARLTRNYNEQFF. DNA of the CDR3: TGTGCCAGCAGCGAAGGGGCGCTAGCGAGGCTAACACGGAACTACAATGAGCAGTTCTTC.

The chain combines TRBV3-1 (or the pseudogene TRBV3-2) with TRBJ2-5, with 7 bases aligning to TRBD2. V shed 1 base, J shed 5 bases, and the junction held 10 bases outside the gene matches. CDR3 size: 16 residues. From germline, CDR1 is LGHDT and CDR2 YNNKEL (reference sequence). CDR3 coding DNA: TGTGCCAGCAGCCAAGGATCAGGGAGGGTGAGGGAGACCCAGTACTTC. This encodes CASSQGSGRVRETQYF.